This T cell receptor beta chain came from a study of CD8 T cells in ankylosing spondylitis. This CDR3 spans 13 amino acids. CDR1 and CDR2 from the germline V gene are DFQATT and SNEGSKA (reference sequence). The V end was cut by 6 bases, the J end by 3 bases, with 15 bases between. MiXCR was run by TCRdb on the 5' RACE reads, yielding one entry per CDR3 protein. The table has 250,000 or so distinct CDR3 sequences, approximately 24% seen once. A word on this clonotype: Antigen unknown.

Findings and limits, study-wide: CD8+ cells made up the disease-linked clones, which were relatively rare in peripheral blood. Seemingly distinctive of ankylosing spondylitis blood was a TCR beta motif formed by eight highly homologous variants. From matched ankylosing spondylitis synovial fluid, disease-linked clones were reportedly recovered at significantly enriched levels.

Material: blood, either unsorted or a sorted T cell fraction (not recorded which). This rearrangement joins TRBV20-1 to TRBJ2-7; D may be TRBD1 (6 bases). This TCR was sampled from a male donor with ankylosing spondylitis or in good health (not recorded which). The CDR3 bases are TGCAGTGCCCCCAGGACAGCCAGCTACGAGCAGTACTTC. This codes for CSAPRTASYEQYF.